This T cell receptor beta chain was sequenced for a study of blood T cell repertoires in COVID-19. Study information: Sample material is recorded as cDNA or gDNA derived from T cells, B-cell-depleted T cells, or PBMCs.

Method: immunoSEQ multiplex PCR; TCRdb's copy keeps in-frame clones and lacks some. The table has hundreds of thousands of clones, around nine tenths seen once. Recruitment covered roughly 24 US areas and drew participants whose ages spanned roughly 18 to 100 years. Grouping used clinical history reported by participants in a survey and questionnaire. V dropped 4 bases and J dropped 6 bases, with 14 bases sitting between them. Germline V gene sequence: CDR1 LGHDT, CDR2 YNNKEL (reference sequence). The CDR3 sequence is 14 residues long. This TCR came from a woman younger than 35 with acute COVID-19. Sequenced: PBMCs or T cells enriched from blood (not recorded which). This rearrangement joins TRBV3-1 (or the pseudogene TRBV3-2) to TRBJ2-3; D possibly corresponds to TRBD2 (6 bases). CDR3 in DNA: TGTGCCAGCAGCCCGGGACTCGCGAGCGATACGCAGTATTTT. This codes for CASSPGLASDTQYF.